The sequence of this T cell receptor (beta chain) was determined in a study of blood T cell repertoires in COVID-19. About the study: PBMCs, B-cell-depleted T cells, or T cells provided the cDNA or gDNA that made up the material.

The CDR3 consists of 14 residues. Germline lookup yields CDR1 SNHLY and CDR2 FYNNEI. Germline trimming cut 4 bases from V and 2 bases from J; bases unmatched to any gene: 4. Only in-frame clones appear in the TCRdb table, and some are missing; sequencing was by immunoSEQ multiplex PCR. The repertoire holds about 300,000 clones, around 83% seen once, with 0.95% to 1.5% in the top ten. The source is a woman aged 50 to 60 with acute or convalescent COVID-19. This rearrangement joins TRBV2 to TRBJ2-5; 7 bases fit TRBD2. Sequences were obtained from peripheral blood. CDR3 DNA sequence: TGTGCCAGCAGTGTGAAGGGAGGGCAAGAGACCCAGTACTTC. Translating gives CASSVKGGQETQYF.